Listed here are 15 T cell receptor beta chains from one sample, sequenced in a study of T-cell reconstitution after alpha-beta-depleted transplantation in children. Molecular barcoding with unique molecular identifiers was used for the TCRbeta library. TCRdb reprocessed the PCR reads via MiXCR and lists one record per CDR3 protein. Among 200,000 to 250,000 distinct CDR3 sequences listed, around 8.9% were seen once. This specimen was PBMCs from the stem cell graft donor, taken from the stem cell graft. The source is a human donor who donated a stem cell graft to a child with SCID.

This clonotype was detected only a few times. The chain couples TRBV18 to TRBJ2-7; 8 nucleotides match TRBD1. There are 16 residues in the CDR3. The germline CDR1 and CDR2 sequences are KGHSH and LQKENI. V shed 1 base and J 2 bases; nucleotides not matched to a gene: 7. The chain's CDR3 is CASSPLGQGATYEQYF. The DNA for the CDR3 is TGTGCCAGCTCACCACTTGGACAGGGTGCAACCTACGAGCAGTACTTC.

This clonotype was detected ten times or more. This CDR3 reads CASTQTGLDTGELFF. The CDR3 DNA is TGCGCCAGTACACAGACAGGCTTGGACACCGGGGAGCTGTTTTTT. The chain uses TRBV5-1 and TRBJ2-2; maybe TRBD1 (6 bases). CDR3 length: 15 amino acids. Trimming left V 8 bases short and J 3 bases short, with 17 bases between. Germline V gives CDR1 SGHRS, CDR2 YFSETQ.

This clonotype was observed at least ten times. The chain has TRBV19 and TRBJ2-1, with a tentative D call TRBD1 (5 bases). CDR3 length: 15 residues. CDR1 is LNHDA, CDR2 SQIVND, per germline (reference sequence). Between the trimmed V and J ends, which lost 1 base and 9 bases, there was a span of 16 bases. CDR3 sequence: CASSIAQGRLGEQFF. The CDR3 DNA reads TGTGCCAGTAGTATAGCGCAGGGCCGGCTTGGTGAGCAGTTCTTC.

This clonotype was detected ten times or more. This rearrangement joins TRBV20-1 to TRBJ2-1; maybe TRBD2 (5 bases). V was trimmed by 5 bases and J by 0 bases, leaving 14 bases between them. CDR1 and CDR2 from the germline V gene are DFQATT and SNEGSKA (reference sequence). The CDR3 runs to 15 residues. CDR3 coding DNA: TGCAGTGCTGGAGGTCGCAGTCGCTCCTACAATGAGCAGTTCTTC. Amino acid sequence: CSAGGRSRSYNEQFF.

This clonotype occurred many times. The chain combines TRBV12-3 or TRBV12-4 with TRBJ1-1; tentative D call: TRBD1 (5 bases). The CDR3 sequence is 12 residues long. V lost 7 bases and J lost 11, with 17 bases in between. CDR3 sequence: CASIKSGAGAFF. CDR3 in DNA: TGTGCCAGCATCAAGTCCGGGGCTGGGGCTTTCTTT.

This clonotype was detected ten times or more. The chain combines TRBV5-1 with TRBJ2-5; no clear D gene. The V and J ends lost 0 bases and 4 bases respectively, with 10 bases between them. CDR3 length: 14 residues. From germline, CDR1 is SGHRS and CDR2 YFSETQ. CDR3: CASSLAVAAETQYF. The CDR3 DNA reads as TGCGCCAGCAGCTTGGCCGTGGCCGCAGAGACCCAGTACTTC.

This clonotype was counted a few times. The rearrangement links TRBV3-1 to TRBJ1-1; tentatively, D is TRBD1 (5 bases). The CDR3 consists of 15 residues. CDR1 is LGHDT and CDR2 is YNNKEL in the germline V gene (reference sequence). V gave up 5 bases and J gave up 5 bases, with 18 bases separating them. CDR3 loop: CASSYQDNPRTEAFF. CDR3 coding DNA: TGTGCCAGCAGCTACCAGGACAACCCAAGGACTGAAGCTTTCTTT.

The table lists this clonotype with many counts. The rearrangement links TRBV12-3 or TRBV12-4 to TRBJ1-4; TRBD1 aligns across 9 bases. V trimming: 6 bases; J trimming: 8 bases; junction bases outside the gene matches: 10. This CDR3 has 15 residues. The CDR3 region is CASSLGTGNAEKLFF. The CDR3, as DNA: TGTGCCAGCAGCCTCGGGACAGGGAACGCCGAAAAACTGTTTTTT.

Many counts were recorded for this clonotype. This sequence joins TRBV2 and TRBJ2-3, with 7 bases matching TRBD2. V shed 1 base, J shed 4 bases, and the junction held 5 bases outside the gene matches. This CDR3 is 15 amino acids long. In germline, CDR1 is SNHLY, CDR2 FYNNEI. DNA for the CDR3: TGTGCCAGCAGTGAAGGGGGGGGAGGTCCAGATACGCAGTATTTT. This translates into CASSEGGGGPDTQYF.

This clonotype has only one observation. The rearrangement joins TRBV7-9 to TRBJ1-1; possible D gene TRBD1, 6 bases. This CDR3 has 15 amino acids. Trimming removed 3 bases from V and 4 bases from J, with 15 bases in between. Germline V gene sequence: CDR1 SEHNR, CDR2 FQNEAQ (reference sequence). The CDR3 DNA reads as TGTGCCAGCAGCTTGACAGGCCCCGAGGGCACTGAAGCTTTCTTT. Its protein is CASSLTGPEGTEAFF.

This clonotype appeared many times. The rearrangement uses TRBV5-1 and TRBJ1-4, with D uncertain. The ends were cut back, 4 bases at V and 6 bases at J, with 10 bases in the middle. This CDR3 contains 13 residues. CDR1 and CDR2 (germline): SGHRS, YFSETQ. Written as DNA, the CDR3 is TGCGCCAGCAGCCCCGGAGGAGATGAAAAACTGTTTTTT. Translation gives CASSPGGDEKLFF.

This clonotype was picked up many times. The chain recombines TRBV20-1 with TRBJ2-5; possible D gene TRBD2, 8 bases. Germline V gene lookup returns CDR1 DFQATT and CDR2 SNEGSKA (reference sequence). The ends were cut back, 1 base at V and 4 bases at J, with 16 bases in the middle. This CDR3 comprises 15 residues. The CDR3 sequence is CSARVAGQKRETQYF. The CDR3 region has the DNA TGCAGTGCTAGAGTAGCGGGACAGAAGCGAGAGACCCAGTACTTC.

In this sample, this clonotype turned up many times. The J gene is TRBJ1-2, the V gene TRBV7-9; TRBD1 might be the D (5 bases). Trimming removed 6 bases at V and 6 bases at J, with 20 bases between. The CDR3 extends over 15 amino acids. CDR1 is SEHNR, CDR2 FQNEAQ, per germline (reference sequence). The CDR3 DNA is TGTGCCAGCAGGTACTATGGGACCACAGAGGATGGCTACACCTTC. This sequence encodes CASRYYGTTEDGYTF.

This clonotype was seen repeatedly, ten times or more. The gene calls are TRBV5-6 and TRBJ1-6; TRBD1 is a possible D gene (5 bases). V dropped 4 bases and J dropped 7 bases, with 9 bases sitting between them. This CDR3 has 13 amino acids. Germline loops: CDR1 SGHDT, CDR2 YYEEEE. CDR3 region: CASSQDINSPLHF. The CDR3 DNA reads TGTGCCAGCAGCCAGGACATCAATTCACCCCTCCACTTT. The whole variable domain, remainder taken from reference TRBV5-6 and TRBJ1-6, is DAGVTQSPTHLIKTRGQQVTLRCSPKSGHDTVSWYQQALGQGPQFIFQYYEEEERQRGNFPDRFSGHQFPNYSSELNVNALLLGDSALYLCASSQDINSPLHFGNGTRLTVT.

This clonotype has at least ten counts. The chain joins TRBV5-1 to TRBJ2-2; TRBD2 aligns across 10 bases. The CDR3 runs to 15 residues. Germline V CDR1 and CDR2: SGHRS, YFSETQ. V trimming: 2 bases; J trimming: 5 bases; junction bases outside the gene matches: 3. The DNA of the CDR3 is TGCGCCAGCAGCTTCGGACTAGCGGTGACCGGGGAGCTGTTTTTT. This codes for CASSFGLAVTGELFF.